The present T cell receptor beta chain was sequenced within a study of OX40 agonist ivuxolimab in advanced cancers. The ends were cut back, 2 bases at V and 0 bases at J, with 9 bases in the middle. Looked up from germline, CDR1 is SGDLS and CDR2 is YYNGEE. This CDR3 is 15 amino acids long. The data were produced by immunoSEQ multiplex PCR, yet TCRdb's version contains in-frame clones alone and is incomplete. This table has some 70,000 clones, around four fifths appearing once. The sequence was obtained from an adult with an advanced solid tumor such as melanoma, head and neck, liver or kidney cancer. Sequencing used CD4+ or CD8+ T cells sorted from blood, obtained in a trial of the OX40 agonist ivuxolimab. The chain has TRBV9 and TRBJ2-1; the D gene is possibly TRBD2 (5 bases). CDR3 residues: CASSVTGSSYNEQFF. Here the CDR3 DNA reads TGTGCCAGCAGCGTTACTGGGAGCTCCTACAATGAGCAGTTCTTC. The variable domain in full, with the rest retrieved from reference TRBV9 and TRBJ2-1, is DSGVTQTPKHLITATGQRVTLRCSPRSGDLSVYWYQQSLDQGLQFLIQYYNGEERAKGNILERFSAQQFPDLHSELNLSSLELGDSALYFCASSVTGSSYNEQFFGPGTRLTVL.